This TCR beta chain was profiled in a study of blood T cell repertoires in COVID-19. About the research overall: Acute and convalescent COVID-19 samples came from the United States, Italy and Spain. PBMCs, B-cell-depleted T cells, or T cells provided the cDNA or gDNA that made up the material.

The CDR3 contains 11 residues. Trimming stripped 7 bases from V and 7 bases from J, with 13 bases between. Germline loops: CDR1 SQVTM, CDR2 ANQGSEA. In the authors' workflow: Amplified reference gene primers provided the basis for estimating nucleated cell counts. Only in-frame clones appear in the TCRdb table, and some are missing; sequencing was by immunoSEQ multiplex PCR. The DNA was the basis for D and trimming; V, J and clone size are from that table. The sample includes over 400,000 clones, around 86% of them seen just once. This receptor was obtained from a woman aged 25 to 45 with active or convalescent COVID-19. The sequenced sample was peripheral blood. The V and J genes are TRBV29-1 and TRBJ1-1; D is uncertain. CDR3 in amino acids: CSATSRGEAFF. CDR3 coding DNA: TGCAGCGCCACTTCCCGGGGTGAAGCTTTCTTT.